This T cell receptor (beta chain) appears in the sequencing data of a study of Ad26.COV2.S vaccination and SARS-CoV-2 variants. Study-wide findings and caveats: Quantification of TCR breadth and depth may have yielded underestimates of total T cell responses. Vaccine recipients had higher spike-specific TCR breadth than placebo recipients. Post-vaccination breadth of spike-specific CD8+ and CD4+ T cell responses was reportedly substantial. Similar non-spike TCR breadth was seen in vaccine and placebo recipients.

Profiling relied on immunoSEQ multiplex PCR, and the TCRdb table lists in-frame clones only, not all of them. The table shows some 190,000 clones, with around 85% occurring only once. About this clone: Its target is not known.

This CDR3 is built from 15 residues. J lost 3 bases, V lost 6 bases, and 10 bases had no gene match. The germline V gene encodes CDR1 KGHSH and CDR2 LQKENI. The receptor's source is a human donor who had recovered from COVID-19. The chain recombines TRBV18 with TRBJ2-7, with 8 bases lining up with TRBD1. The sample was peripheral blood, taken after recovery from COVID-19. CDR3 sequence (DNA): TGTGCCAGCTCCCCCCGGGTGACAGGGGTCTACGAGCAGTACTTC. Translated, it gives CASSPRVTGVYEQYF.